The sequence of this TCR beta chain was determined in a study of blood T cell repertoires in COVID-19. Study as a whole: The United States, Italy and Spain supplied acute and convalescent COVID-19 samples. Sample material is recorded as cDNA or gDNA derived from T cells, B-cell-depleted T cells, or PBMCs.

In the original processing: Reference gene primer amplification yielded estimated nucleated cell counts. Using immunoSEQ multiplex PCR, the repertoire was profiled, and TCRdb retains in-frame clones only, with some absent. V, J and clone size derive from that table, while D and trimming were established from the DNA sequence. The sample has over 45,000 clones, roughly nine tenths seen once; the top ten hold around 7.3%. The source is a woman in her sixties or seventies with active or convalescent COVID-19. The source material was peripheral blood.

The DNA for the CDR3 is TGTGCCAGCAGCCCCGGCGGGCTAGCGGGAGTGAGTGAGCAGTTCTTC. It encodes CASSPGGLAGVSEQFF. The rearrangement uses TRBV28 and TRBJ2-1; 10 bases map to TRBD2. CDR1 is MDHEN and CDR2 is SYDVKM in the germline V gene. Trimming cost V 6 bases and J 9 bases; bases outside gene matches: 14. This CDR3 is built from 16 residues. Together with reference TRBV28 and TRBJ2-1, the CDR3 gives the full variable domain: DVKVTQSSRYLVKRTGEKVFLECVQDMDHENMFWYRQDPGLGLRLIYFSYDVKMKEKGDIPEGYSVSREKKERFSLILESASTNQTSMYLCASSPGGLAGVSEQFFGPGTRLTVL.